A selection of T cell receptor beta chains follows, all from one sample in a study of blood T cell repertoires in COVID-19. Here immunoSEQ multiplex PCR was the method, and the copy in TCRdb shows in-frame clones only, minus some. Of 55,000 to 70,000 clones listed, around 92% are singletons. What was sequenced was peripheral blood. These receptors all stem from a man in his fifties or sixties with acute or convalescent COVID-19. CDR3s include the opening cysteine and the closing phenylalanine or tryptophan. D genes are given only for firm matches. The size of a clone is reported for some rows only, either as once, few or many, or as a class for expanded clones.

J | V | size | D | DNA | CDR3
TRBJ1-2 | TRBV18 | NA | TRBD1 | TGTGCCAGCTCACTGGGACAGGTCTATGGCTACACCTTC | CASSLGQVYGYTF
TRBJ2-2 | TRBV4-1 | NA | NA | TGCGCCAGCAGCCAAGACAGGCAAGCGGGCCCGATTACCGGGGAGCTGTTTTTT | CASSQDRQAGPITGELFF
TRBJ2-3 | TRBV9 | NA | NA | TGTGCCAGCAGCGTAGAACCCTACACAGATACGCAGTATTTT | CASSVEPYTDTQYF
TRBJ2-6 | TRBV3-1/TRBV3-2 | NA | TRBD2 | TGTGCCAGCAGCCAAGAGGCCCTAGCGGGAGGGCCAGGTATCTCTGGGGCCAACGTCCTGACTTTC | CASSQEALAGGPGISGANVLTF
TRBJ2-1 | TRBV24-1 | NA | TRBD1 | TGTGCCACCCAGGGGGCTGGCAATGAGCAGTTCTTC | CATQGAGNEQFF
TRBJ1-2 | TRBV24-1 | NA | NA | TGTGCCACCAGTGATTTGCGCAGGGGCTATGGCTACACCTTC | CATSDLRRGYGYTF
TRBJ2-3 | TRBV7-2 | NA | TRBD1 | TGTGCCAGCAGCTGGGGCCAGGGGGACACAGATACGCAGTATTTT | CASSWGQGDTDTQYF
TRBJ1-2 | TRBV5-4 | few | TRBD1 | TGTGCCAGCAGGGACAGGGGAAGCTATGGCTACACCTTC | CASRDRGSYGYTF
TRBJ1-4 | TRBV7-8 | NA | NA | TGTGCCAGCAGTTACCCCGGTCCTAGAGGTGAAAAACTGTTTTTT | CASSYPGPRGEKLFF
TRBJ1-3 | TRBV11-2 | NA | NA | TGTGCCAGCAGCGGTGGACAGCCAATCTCTGGAAACACCATATATTTT | CASSGGQPISGNTIYF
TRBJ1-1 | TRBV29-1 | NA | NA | TGCAGCGTTGAAGGGGCAGCGAACACTGAAGCTTTCTTT | CSVEGAANTEAFF
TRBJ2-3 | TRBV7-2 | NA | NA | TGTGCCAGCAGCTTTGGGGCCGGGAGCGGCACAGATACGCAGTATTTT | CASSFGAGSGTDTQYF
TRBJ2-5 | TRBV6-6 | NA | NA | TGTGCCAGCAGTTACGTAGTCTGGCAAGAGACCCAGTACTTC | CASSYVVWQETQYF
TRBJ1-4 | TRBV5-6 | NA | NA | TGTGCCAGCAGCTTGCCAGGGGATGGCGAAAAACTGTTTTTT | CASSLPGDGEKLFF
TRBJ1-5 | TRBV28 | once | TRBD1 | TGTGCCAGCAGTTTAGCGGGGACAGGCGGTAGCAATCAGCCCCAGCATTTT | CASSLAGTGGSNQPQHF
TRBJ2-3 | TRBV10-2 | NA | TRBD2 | TGCGCCAGCAGTGACCCGGGACTAGCGGGAGCGTATACGCAGTATTTT | CASSDPGLAGAYTQYF
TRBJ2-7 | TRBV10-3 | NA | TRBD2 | TGTGCCATCAGCCTAGCGGGAGAGGACGAGCAGTACTTC | CAISLAGEDEQYF
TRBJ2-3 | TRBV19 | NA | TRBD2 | TGTGCCAGTAGTCCCGGGACTAGCGGGAGTGGGGGCCGCACAGATACGCAGTATTTT | CASSPGTSGSGGRTDTQYF
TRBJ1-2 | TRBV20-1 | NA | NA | TGCAGTGCTAGTGGGAAGGAGGTAGACTATGGCTACACCTTC | CSASGKEVDYGYTF
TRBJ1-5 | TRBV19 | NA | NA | TGTGCCAGTAGTATAAAGCGTGGGGCTCTCAATCAGCCCCAGCATTTT | CASSIKRGALNQPQHF